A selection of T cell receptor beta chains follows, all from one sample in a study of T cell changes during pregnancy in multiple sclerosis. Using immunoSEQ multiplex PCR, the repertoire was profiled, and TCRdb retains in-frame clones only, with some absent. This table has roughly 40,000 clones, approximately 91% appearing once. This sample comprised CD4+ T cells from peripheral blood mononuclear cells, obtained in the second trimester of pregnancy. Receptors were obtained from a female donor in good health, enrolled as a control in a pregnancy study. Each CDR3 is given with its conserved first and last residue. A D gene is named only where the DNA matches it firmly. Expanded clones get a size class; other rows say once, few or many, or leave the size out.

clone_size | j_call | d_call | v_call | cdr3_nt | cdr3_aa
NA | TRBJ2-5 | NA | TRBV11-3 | TGTGCCAGCAGCTGGTCGGTTCAAGAGACCCAGTACTTC | CASSWSVQETQYF
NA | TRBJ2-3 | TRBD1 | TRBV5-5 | TGTGCCAGCAGCTTTACAAAGGACAGGGGGCGGACAGATACGCAGTATTTT | CASSFTKDRGRTDTQYF
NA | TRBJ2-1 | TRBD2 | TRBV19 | TGTGCCAGTGGGGTCTCTAGCGGACGAAACAATGAGCAGTTCTTC | CASGVSSGRNNEQFF
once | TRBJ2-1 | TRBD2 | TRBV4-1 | TGCGCCAGCAGCCACGCTAGCGGGAGGGCCACGGGCAATGAGCAGTTCTTC | CASSHASGRATGNEQFF
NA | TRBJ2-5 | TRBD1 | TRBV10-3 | TGTGCCATCAGTGAGGGGACAGGGGTAGAGACCCAGTACTTC | CAISEGTGVETQYF
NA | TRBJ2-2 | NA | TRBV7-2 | TGTGCCAGCAGCCCACGGGACTCCCCAAACACCGGGGAGCTGTTTTTT | CASSPRDSPNTGELFF
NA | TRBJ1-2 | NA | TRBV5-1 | TGCGCCAGCAGCCTCTCGACAGCTAACTATGGCTACACCTTC | CASSLSTANYGYTF
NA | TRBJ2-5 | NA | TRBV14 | TGTGCCAGCAGCCGCTGGTCGGGGTCAGGTTATCAGACTCAGTACTTC | CASSRWSGSGYQTQYF
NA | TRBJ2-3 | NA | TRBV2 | TGTGCCAGCAGTGAAACCCCAGGTACGCAGTATTTT | CASSETPGTQYF
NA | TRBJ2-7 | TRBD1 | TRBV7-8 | TGTGCCAGCAGCTTGGGACAGAAGTACGAGCAGTACTTC | CASSLGQKYEQYF
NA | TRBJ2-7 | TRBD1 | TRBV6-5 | TGTGCCAGCAGCACACAGGGGGCCCTATACGAGCAGTACTTC | CASSTQGALYEQYF
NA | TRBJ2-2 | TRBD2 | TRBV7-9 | TGTGCCAGCAGCCAGGGAGCGGGGGGGCCCGGCACCGGGGAGCTGTTTTTT | CASSQGAGGPGTGELFF
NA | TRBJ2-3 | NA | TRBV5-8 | TGTGCCAGCAGCCGGCGGGACAGAAGCACAGATACGCAGTATTTT | CASSRRDRSTDTQYF
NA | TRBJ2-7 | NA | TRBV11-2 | TGTGCCAGCAGCCCAATCGAGGGTTGGAGCTCCTACGAGCAGTACTTC | CASSPIEGWSSYEQYF
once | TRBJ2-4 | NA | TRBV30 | TGTGCCTGGAGTGGGGGGGGGCGGGACATTCAGTACTTC | CAWSGGGRDIQYF
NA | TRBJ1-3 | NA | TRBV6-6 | TGTGCCAGCAGTTACTCGGCAGGGGATCCTGGAAACACCATATATTTT | CASSYSAGDPGNTIYF
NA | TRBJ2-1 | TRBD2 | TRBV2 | TGTGCCAGCAGTGATGGCGGCGGGAGCTCCTACAATGAGCAGTTCTTC | CASSDGGGSSYNEQFF
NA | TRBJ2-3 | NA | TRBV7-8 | TGTGCCAGCAGCTTTGGGCGCAGGGCCTTAGGGGATACGCAGTATTTT | CASSFGRRALGDTQYF
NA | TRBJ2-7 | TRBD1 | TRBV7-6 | TGTGCCAGCAGTCCTAGACAGGGCGAGCAGTACTTC | CASSPRQGEQYF
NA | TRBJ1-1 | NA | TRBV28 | TGTGCCAGCAGTTTGGAACAGGGAGTCACTGGGCGGCTCGACACTGAAGCTTTCTTT | CASSLEQGVTGRLDTEAFF
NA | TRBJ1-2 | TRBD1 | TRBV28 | TGTGCCAGCAGTTTCCGGGACAGGGGGTTCTATGGCTACACCTTC | CASSFRDRGFYGYTF
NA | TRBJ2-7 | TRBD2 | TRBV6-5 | TGTGCCAGCAGTTACTCCCTAGCGGGGGGATACGAGCAGTACTTC | CASSYSLAGGYEQYF
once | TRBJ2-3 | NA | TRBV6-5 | TGTGCCAGCAGTTACTCGAAGACTTCTAGCACAGATACGCAGTATTTT | CASSYSKTSSTDTQYF
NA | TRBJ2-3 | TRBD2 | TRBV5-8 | TGTGCCAGCAGCTTGATAATAGCGGGAGGTGCGGATACGCAGTATTTT | CASSLIIAGGADTQYF
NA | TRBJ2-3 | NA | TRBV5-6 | TGTGCCAGCAGCTTAACCCAGGATACGCAGTATTTT | CASSLTQDTQYF
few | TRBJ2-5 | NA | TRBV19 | TGTGCCAGTAGGGGGGCCCCAGGGGAGACCCAGTACTTC | CASRGAPGETQYF
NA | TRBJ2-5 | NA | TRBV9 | TGTGCCAGCAGCGTAGCATCTAGGGGGGGGGAGACCCAGTACTTC | CASSVASRGGETQYF
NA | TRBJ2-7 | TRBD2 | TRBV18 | TGTGCCAGCTCACCACGGGTCGCTAGCGGGAGGTCTTCCGAGCAGTACTTC | CASSPRVASGRSSEQYF
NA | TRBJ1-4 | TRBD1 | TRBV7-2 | TGTGCCAGCAGCCCCCCGGGACAGGGATATGAAAAACTGTTTTTT | CASSPPGQGYEKLFF
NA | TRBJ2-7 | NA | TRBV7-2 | NA | CASSLRAGRGTYEQYF
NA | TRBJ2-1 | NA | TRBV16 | TGTGCCAGCAGCCAACTCGGGACGGGGGGCCAACACAATGAGCAGTTCTTC | CASSQLGTGGQHNEQFF
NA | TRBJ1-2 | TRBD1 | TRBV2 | TGTGCCAGCGGGTTGACCGGGACAGCCGGATCGGGCTACACCTTC | CASGLTGTAGSGYTF
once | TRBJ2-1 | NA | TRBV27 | TGTGCCAGCAAAGGGGGGAAGTCCGGGACTACCTTTTCCTACAATGAGCAGTTCTTC | CASKGGKSGTTFSYNEQFF
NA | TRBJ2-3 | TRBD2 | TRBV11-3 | TGTGCCAGCACGGCGGGAGGGCCAACAGATACGCAGTATTTT | CASTAGGPTDTQYF
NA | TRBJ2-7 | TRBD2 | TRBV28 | TGTGCCATCTTGGGGGGGAGCGAGCAGTACTTC | CAILGGSEQYF